A selection of T cell receptor beta chains follows, all from one sample in a study of shared clonotypes between healthy human individuals. The data were produced by immunoSEQ multiplex PCR, yet TCRdb's version contains in-frame clones alone and is incomplete. The table lists 95,000 to 120,000 clones, about 70% of them singletons. The sample consisted of memory CD8+ T cells sorted from blood. All receptors derive from a woman in her twenties or thirties in good health. The CDR3 runs from the conserved cysteine through the conserved F or W. The order of the fields is D gene, J gene, clone size, V gene, CDR3 protein, CDR3 DNA. A D gene is named only where the DNA matches it firmly. Some rows have no size entry. The others give once, few or many, or a class for an expanded clone.

-	TRBJ1-2	-	TRBV6-1	CASSEVGGGGGYTF	TGTGCCAGCAGTGAAGTGGGCGGGGGCGGCGGCTACACCTTC
-	TRBJ2-1	-	TRBV29-1	CSVAGSGESASDEQFF	TGCAGCGTTGCGGGTTCGGGGGAGAGCGCGAGTGATGAGCAGTTCTTC
-	TRBJ2-7	-	TRBV4-1	CASSQPLGTPDEQYF	TGCGCCAGCAGCCAGCCACTAGGAACTCCAGACGAGCAGTACTTC
TRBD2	TRBJ2-3	-	TRBV27	CASRPPGLAGRDTQYF	TGTGCCAGCAGGCCCCCGGGACTAGCGGGGCGAGATACGCAGTATTTT
TRBD1	TRBJ2-7	-	TRBV5-1	CASSLDRGYSYEQYF	TGCGCCAGCAGCTTGGACAGGGGATACTCCTACGAGCAGTACTTC
-	TRBJ2-6	-	TRBV28	CASTRWGTRIKGANVLTF	TGTGCCAGCACCCGATGGGGTACCCGAATTAAGGGGGCCAACGTCCTGACTTTC
TRBD2	TRBJ2-3	few	TRBV5-8	CASSLGLAGVDTQYF	TGTGCCAGCAGCTTGGGGCTAGCGGGAGTGGATACGCAGTATTTT
-	TRBJ2-7	-	TRBV18	CASSPVPGQYYEQYF	TGTGCCAGCTCACCCGTCCCGGGACAATACTACGAGCAGTACTTC
-	TRBJ2-7	-	TRBV6-5	CASRQGSRGWDEQYF	TGTGCCAGCAGGCAAGGATCCAGGGGATGGGACGAGCAGTACTTC
-	TRBJ2-5	-	TRBV6-1	CASSVRGREETQYF	TGTGCCAGCAGTGTTCGGGGACGGGAGGAGACCCAGTACTTC
-	TRBJ1-2	few	TRBV10-3	CAIAERDNYGYTF	TGTGCCATCGCGGAGCGGGACAACTATGGCTACACCTTC